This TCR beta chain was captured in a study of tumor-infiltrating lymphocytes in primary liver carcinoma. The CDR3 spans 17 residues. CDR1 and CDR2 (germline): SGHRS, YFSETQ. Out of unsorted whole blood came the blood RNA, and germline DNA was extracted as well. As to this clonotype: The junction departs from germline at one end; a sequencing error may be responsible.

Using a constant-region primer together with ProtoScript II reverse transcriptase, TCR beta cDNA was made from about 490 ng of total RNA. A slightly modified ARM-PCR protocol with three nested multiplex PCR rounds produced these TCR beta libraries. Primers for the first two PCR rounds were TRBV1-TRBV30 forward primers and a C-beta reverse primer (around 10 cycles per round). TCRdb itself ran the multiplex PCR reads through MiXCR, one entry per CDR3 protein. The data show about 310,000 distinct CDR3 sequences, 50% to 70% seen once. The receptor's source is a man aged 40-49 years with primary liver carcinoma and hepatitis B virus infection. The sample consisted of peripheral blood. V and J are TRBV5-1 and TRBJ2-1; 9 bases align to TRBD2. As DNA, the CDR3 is TGCGCCAGCAGCTCTTCCTCCGGACTAGCGTCCCACAATGGGCAGTTCTTC. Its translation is CASSSSSGLASHNGQFF.